These 15 T cell receptor beta chains were all obtained from the same sample, sequenced in a study of shared clonotypes between healthy human individuals. Using immunoSEQ multiplex PCR, the repertoire was profiled, and TCRdb retains in-frame clones only, with some absent. The sample lists more than 2 million clones; around 95% were seen once. CD45RO-negative cells were positively selected for CCR7, leaving out terminally differentiated effector memory CD45RA+ cells. Sequenced sample: naive CD8+ T cells from PBMCs. The receptors were sampled from a young man in good health. Some clones in this sample may be carry-over from other donors' samples.

The chain uses TRBV7-9 and TRBJ2-4, with TRBD2 matching 13 bases. This CDR3 contains 18 residues. Germline assignment: CDR1 SEHNR and CDR2 FQNEAQ (reference sequence). V dropped 5 bases and J dropped 0; count of bases not matched to a gene: 7. This CDR3 is CASSHGLAGAVAKNIQYF. The CDR3 nucleotides are TGTGCCAGCAGCCACGGACTAGCGGGAGCAGTAGCCAAAAACATTCAGTACTTC.

The rearrangement links TRBV7-9 to TRBJ1-2, with D maybe TRBD1 (5 bases). The germline gives CDR1 SEHNR, CDR2 FQNEAQ (reference sequence). Trimming stripped 5 bases from V and 6 bases from J, with 22 bases between. There are 16 residues in the CDR3. The CDR3 bases are TGTGCCAGCAGCGCCGACCGGGACCCCCTAAGGGATGGCTACACCTTC. Encoded protein: CASSADRDPLRDGYTF.

This rearrangement joins TRBV10-3 to TRBJ2-7; D perhaps matches TRBD2 (6 bases). The CDR3 runs to 12 residues. CDR1 is ENHRY, CDR2 SYGVKD, per germline. Trimming took off 6 bases at V and 6 bases at J, with 12 bases between the two ends. The CDR3 is CAISATSIEQYF. CDR3 nucleotides: TGTGCCATCAGCGCCACTAGCATCGAGCAGTACTTC.

This chain joins TRBV6-6 and TRBJ1-1, with D hard to call. CDR1 is MNHNY and CDR2 is SVGAGI in the germline V gene (reference sequence). The CDR3 spans 15 residues. V lost 0 bases, J lost 1 base, and 9 bases lay in between. CDR3 loop: CASSYSFKGNTEAFF. CDR3 bases: TGTGCCAGCAGTTACTCGTTCAAGGGGAACACTGAAGCTTTCTTT.

The chain has TRBV27 and TRBJ2-7; the match to TRBD2 covers 11 bases. V lost 7 bases and J lost 7; bases outside the gene matches: 12. Germline V gene sequence: CDR1 MNHEY, CDR2 SMNVEV (reference sequence). The CDR3 is 15 residues long. The CDR3 is CASKGWGLAGGEQYF. Written as DNA, the CDR3 is TGTGCCAGCAAAGGCTGGGGTCTAGCGGGAGGAGAGCAGTACTTC.

The gene calls are TRBV5-4 and TRBJ1-1; 8 nucleotides line up with TRBD1. The CDR3 length is 15 residues. The germline V gene has CDR1 SGHNT and CDR2 YYREEE (reference sequence). After removal of 3 bases from V and 7 bases from J, the junction contained 11 bases not matched to a gene. CDR3 nucleotides: TGTGCCAGCAGCTCCGGGACAGGACTTTACATTGAAGCTTTCTTT. Protein product: CASSSGTGLYIEAFF.

V usage is TRBV2 and J usage is TRBJ1-3; TRBD1 matches 7 bases. The V and J ends lost 3 bases and 4 bases, in that order; junction bases with no gene match: 12. Germline CDR1 reads SNHLY; CDR2 reads FYNNEI. This CDR3 has 17 residues. The CDR3 here is CASSELGTGEFGNTIYF. DNA of the CDR3: TGTGCCAGCAGTGAGTTGGGTACAGGGGAGTTCGGAAACACCATATATTTT.

As regards this clone: Other DNA sequences in this sample translate to the same CDR3. V gene TRBV19 combines with J gene TRBJ2-1, with D perhaps matching TRBD1 (6 bases). Germline CDR1 LNHDA, CDR2 SQIVND (reference sequence). The CDR3 contains 15 residues. Trimming left V 3 bases short and J 0 bases short, with 9 bases between. The CDR3 is CASSIQGYSYNEQFF. CDR3 bases: TGTGCCAGTAGTATTCAGGGGTACTCCTACAATGAGCAGTTCTTC.

The chain couples TRBV27 to TRBJ1-6; D unclear. Per germline, CDR1 MNHEY and CDR2 SMNVEV (reference sequence). The CDR3 runs 13 residues. V was trimmed by 2 bases and J by 8 bases, leaving 7 bases between them. CDR3 loop: CASSLGLYSPLHF. The CDR3 region has the DNA TGTGCCAGCAGTTTAGGGTTATATTCACCCCTCCACTTT.

This chain links TRBV27 with TRBJ2-7, with no clear D. This CDR3 has 14 residues. CDR1 is MNHEY, CDR2 SMNVEV, per germline (reference sequence). Trimming took 3 bases from V and 2 from J, leaving 11 bases between them. In nucleotides, the CDR3 is TGTGCCAGCAGTTTTCGGTCGGAGACCTACGAGCAGTACTTC. Protein product: CASSFRSETYEQYF.

Remarks on this clone: The same CDR3 can be traced to other DNA sequences in this sample. V is TRBV14 and J is TRBJ1-5, with D unresolved. This CDR3 has 12 residues. The V gene lost 0 bases and the J gene lost 7 bases, with 4 bases spanning the gap. CDR1 SGHDN and CDR2 FVKESK come from the germline V gene. The CDR3 sequence is CASSQENQPQHF. The CDR3 DNA is TGTGCCAGCAGCCAAGAAAACCAGCCCCAGCATTTT.

The chain carries TRBV18 and TRBJ1-5; the match to TRBD1 covers 10 bases. V was clipped by 6 bases and J by 6 bases; unmatched bases: 8. CDR1 and CDR2 from the germline V gene are KGHSH and LQKENI. The CDR3 consists of 15 residues. The CDR3 reads CASSRTGGAPQPQHF. CDR3 bases: TGTGCCAGCTCCCGGACAGGGGGGGCTCCTCAGCCCCAGCATTTT.

DNA of the CDR3: TGTGCCAGCAGCTCCGGGACAGGGATCGGTGAAGCTTTCTTT. The encoded protein is CASSSGTGIGEAFF. The gene calls are TRBV5-4 and TRBJ1-1; 9 bases are shared with TRBD1. J was trimmed by 7 bases and V by 3 bases; bases with no gene match: 7. The CDR3 is 14 amino acids. Germline V gene sequence: CDR1 SGHNT, CDR2 YYREEE (reference sequence).

V and J are TRBV15 and TRBJ2-1; TRBD2 matches at 9 bases. V gave up 5 bases and J gave up 0 bases; unmatched junction bases: 2. Looked up from germline, CDR1 is LNHNV and CDR2 is YYDKDF (reference sequence). The CDR3 is made up of 15 amino acids. The CDR3 reads CATSLAGSSYNEQFF. CDR3 nucleotide sequence: TGTGCCACCAGCCTAGCGGGAAGCTCCTACAATGAGCAGTTCTTC.

V is TRBV4-1 and J is TRBJ2-1; TRBD2 might be the D (6 bases). V gave up 1 base and J gave up 0 bases, with 13 bases separating them. The germline gives CDR1 MGHRA, CDR2 YSYEKL. This CDR3 has 17 amino acids. The CDR3 sequence: CASSQVTGGISYNEQFF. CDR3 nucleotides: TGCGCCAGCAGCCAAGTTACCGGGGGAATCTCCTACAATGAGCAGTTCTTC.